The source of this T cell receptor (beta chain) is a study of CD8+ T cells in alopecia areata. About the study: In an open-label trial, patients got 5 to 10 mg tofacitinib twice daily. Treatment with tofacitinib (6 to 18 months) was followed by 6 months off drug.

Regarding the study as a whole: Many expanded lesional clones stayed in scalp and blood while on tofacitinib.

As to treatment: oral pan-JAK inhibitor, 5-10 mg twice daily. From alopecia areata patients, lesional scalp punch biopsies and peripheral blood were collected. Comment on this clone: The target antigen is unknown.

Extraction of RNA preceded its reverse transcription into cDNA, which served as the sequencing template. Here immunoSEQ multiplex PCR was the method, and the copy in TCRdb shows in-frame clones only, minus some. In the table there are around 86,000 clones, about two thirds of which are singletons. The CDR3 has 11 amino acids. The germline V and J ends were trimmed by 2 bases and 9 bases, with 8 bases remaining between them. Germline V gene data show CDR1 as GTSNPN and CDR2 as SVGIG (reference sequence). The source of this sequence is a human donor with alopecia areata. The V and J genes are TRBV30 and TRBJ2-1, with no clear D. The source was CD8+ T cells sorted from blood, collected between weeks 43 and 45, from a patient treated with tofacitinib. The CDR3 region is CAWSPSFEQFF. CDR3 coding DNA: TGTGCCTGGAGTCCCAGCTTTGAGCAGTTCTTC.